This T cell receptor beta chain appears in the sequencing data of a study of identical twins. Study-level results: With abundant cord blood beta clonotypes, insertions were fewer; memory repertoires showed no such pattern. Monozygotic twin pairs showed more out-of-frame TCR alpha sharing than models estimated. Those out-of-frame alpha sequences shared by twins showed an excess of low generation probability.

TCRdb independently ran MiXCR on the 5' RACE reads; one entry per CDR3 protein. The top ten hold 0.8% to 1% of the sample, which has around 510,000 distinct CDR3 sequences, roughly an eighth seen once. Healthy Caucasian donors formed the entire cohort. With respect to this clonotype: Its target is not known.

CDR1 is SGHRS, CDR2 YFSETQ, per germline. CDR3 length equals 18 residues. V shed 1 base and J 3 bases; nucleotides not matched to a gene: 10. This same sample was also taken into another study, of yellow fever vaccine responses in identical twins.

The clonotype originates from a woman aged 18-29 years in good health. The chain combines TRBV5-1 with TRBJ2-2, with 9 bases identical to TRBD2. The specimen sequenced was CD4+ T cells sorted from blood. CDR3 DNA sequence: TGCGCCAGCAGCTTGATACGTTTAGCTAGCGGGGACACCGGGGAGCTGTTTTTT. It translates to CASSLIRLASGDTGELFF.